These 17 T cell receptor beta chains were all obtained from the same sample, sequenced in a study of T cells in Graves' hyperthyroidism and ophthalmopathy (dated by TCRdb to the late 2010s). The receptor library was made with multiplex PCR. These reads were obtained on an Illumina HiSeq 2000. The TCR beta CDR3 regions were amplified from the RNA transcripts. A first-round RT-PCR of the TCR CDR3 used the HTBI primer set with the Qiagen OneStep RT-PCR kit. TCRdb's own reprocessing of the public reads used fastp at Q25 and MiXCR and kept productive beta chains. CDR3 protein duplicates are merged, each entry listing the most common genes and DNA. The sample table contains approximately 590,000 distinct CDR3 sequences; only one count was recorded for approximately 14% of them. The ten top clones hold roughly 6.6% of the sample. Input material: blood. The receptors derive from a woman in her 30s with Graves' hyperthyroidism.

The chain recombines TRBV18 with TRBJ2-1; TRBD2 matches 10 bases. Germline trimming cut 0 bases from V and 2 bases from J; bases unmatched to any gene: 7. Germline lookup yields CDR1 KGHSH and CDR2 LQKENI. The CDR3 spans 18 residues. The CDR3 DNA reads TGTGCCAGCTCACCACCCCCTAGCGGGAGTACCACCTACAATGAGCAGTTCTTC. Translated: CASSPPPSGSTTYNEQFF.

The chain is built from TRBV6-1 and TRBJ2-1; 8 nucleotides align to TRBD2. Germline CDR1 is MNHNS and CDR2 is SASEGT. With 5 bases clipped from V and 6 bases from J, the junction kept 6 bases outside the gene matches. The CDR3 sequence is 14 residues long. The CDR3: CASSSGGPGNEQFF. CDR3 DNA: TGTGCCAGCAGTTCGGGAGGGCCGGGCAATGAGCAGTTCTTC.

This clonotype was counted ten times or more. V usage is TRBV20-1 and J usage is TRBJ1-1; no clear D. V shed 0 bases and J shed 1 base, with 12 bases lying between them. Germline assignment: CDR1 DFQATT and CDR2 SNEGSKA (reference sequence). This CDR3 comprises 15 residues. The CDR3 here is CSARDRFPENTEAFF. The CDR3, as DNA: TGCAGTGCTAGAGATCGATTCCCGGAGAACACTGAAGCTTTCTTT.

This clonotype was recorded many times. The rearrangement links TRBV4-1 to TRBJ2-7, with 7 bases lining up with TRBD1. Germline V gene lookup returns CDR1 MGHRA and CDR2 YSYEKL. V lost 3 bases and J lost 5; bases outside the gene matches: 10. The CDR3 covers 15 residues. The CDR3 spells CASSHEGQSLDEQYF. CDR3 nucleotide sequence: TGCGCCAGCAGCCACGAGGGACAGAGCCTGGACGAGCAGTACTTC.

In its sample, this clonotype was seen once. The gene calls are TRBV29-1 and TRBJ2-2; 10 bases fit TRBD2. In germline, CDR1 is SQVTM, CDR2 ANQGSEA. Trimming removed 1 base from V and 4 bases from J; junction bases left unmatched: 6. The CDR3 spans 16 residues. The CDR3, as DNA: TGCAGCGTTGAAGCTAGCGGGAGCGGGGTCACCGGGGAGCTGTTTTTT. This codes for CSVEASGSGVTGELFF.

The V call is TRBV10-3, the J call TRBJ2-3; perhaps TRBD2 as D (5 bases). There are 16 residues in the CDR3. V lost 4 bases and J lost 2, with 16 bases in between. Per the germline V gene, CDR1 is ENHRY and CDR2 is SYGVKD. CDR3 protein: CAISVRGLDPTDTQYF. Here the CDR3 DNA reads TGTGCCATCAGTGTTCGAGGGTTGGACCCCACAGATACGCAGTATTTT.

In its sample, this clonotype was seen a few times. This rearrangement joins TRBV28 to TRBJ2-7; D possibly matches TRBD1 or TRBD2 (6 bases each). Germline V CDR1 and CDR2: MDHEN, SYDVKM. CDR3 size: 14 residues. The ends were cut back, 3 bases at V and 4 bases at J, with 13 bases in the middle. CDR3 protein: CASSFRGRVYEQYF. As DNA, the CDR3 is TGTGCCAGCAGTTTTCGGGGGCGCGTGTACGAGCAGTACTTC. The complete variable domain, with remaining parts taken from reference TRBV28 and TRBJ2-7, reads DVKVTQSSRYLVKRTGEKVFLECVQDMDHENMFWYRQDPGLGLRLIYFSYDVKMKEKGDIPEGYSVSREKKERFSLILESASTNQTSMYLCASSFRGRVYEQYFGPGTRLTVT.

The V and J genes are TRBV19 and TRBJ2-2; 10 positions agree with TRBD2. V was pared by 3 bases and J by 4 bases, with 5 bases of the junction left unmatched. This CDR3 is built from 16 residues. Germline CDR1 LNHDA, CDR2 SQIVND (reference sequence). CDR3 nucleotide sequence: TGTGCCAGTAGTATTTCAGTAGCGGGAGGCACCGGGGAGCTGTTTTTT. It specifies CASSISVAGGTGELFF.

This clonotype showed up just a few times. In nucleotides, the CDR3 is TGTGCCAGCAGCCCATATCCAGGGGTGGGGGTCATTCAGCCCCAGCATTTT. Its protein product is CASSPYPGVGVIQPQHF. V is TRBV16 and J is TRBJ1-5; a possible D gene is TRBD1 (6 bases). CDR3 length equals 17 residues. Germline V gene sequence: CDR1 KGHSY, CDR2 FQNENV. Trimming removed 4 bases at V and 6 bases at J, with 22 bases between. The full variable domain, with the rest looked up from reference TRBV16 and TRBJ1-5, is GEEVAQTPKHLVRGEGQKAKLYCAPIKGHSYVFWYQQVLKNEFKFLISFQNENVFDETGMPKERFSAKCLPNSPCSLEIQATKLEDSAVYFCASSPYPGVGVIQPQHFGDGTRLSIL.

In this sample, this clonotype turned up many times. The chain employs TRBV27 and TRBJ2-5; no firm D call. The V and J ends lost 2 bases and 5 bases respectively, with 9 bases between them. Germline assignment: CDR1 MNHEY and CDR2 SMNVEV (reference sequence). CDR3 length equals 13 residues. The CDR3 nucleotides read TGTGCCAGCAGTTTAGCGGTCGGGGAGACCCAGTACTTC. It codes for CASSLAVGETQYF.

This clonotype has more than one count but fewer than ten. The rearrangement uses TRBV9 and TRBJ2-7, with no clear D. The germline V and J ends were trimmed by 4 bases and 7 bases, with 9 bases remaining between them. The germline V gene encodes CDR1 SGDLS and CDR2 YYNGEE. CDR3 size: 11 residues. In DNA form, the CDR3 reads TGTGCCAGCAGCCCCCGGTGGGAGCAGTACTTC. It is translated as CASSPRWEQYF. The whole variable domain, filled in from reference TRBV9 and TRBJ2-7, reads DSGVTQTPKHLITATGQRVTLRCSPRSGDLSVYWYQQSLDQGLQFLIQYYNGEERAKGNILERFSAQQFPDLHSELNLSSLELGDSALYFCASSPRWEQYFGPGTRLTVT.

There are many counts of this clonotype. The genes are TRBV6-1 and TRBJ2-3; the match to TRBD2 covers 14 bases. The CDR3 is made up of 19 amino acids. V shed 1 base, J shed 4 bases, and the junction held 10 bases outside the gene matches. Germline-derived CDR1 and CDR2 are MNHNS and SASEGT. This CDR3 reads CASSEEGLAGVFSPDTQYF. The CDR3 DNA sequence: TGTGCCAGCAGTGAAGAGGGACTAGCGGGAGTATTTTCTCCAGATACGCAGTATTTT.

The chain employs TRBV4-2 and TRBJ2-3; the match to TRBD1 covers 9 bases. This CDR3 contains 16 residues. V shed 0 bases and J 4 bases; nucleotides not matched to a gene: 5. CDR1 and CDR2 (germline): LGHNA, YNFKEQ. CDR3 DNA sequence: TGTGCCAGCAGCCAAGATTTGGGGACAGGGTCAGATACGCAGTATTTT. Amino acids: CASSQDLGTGSDTQYF.

This clonotype was observed many times. This chain joins TRBV11-2 and TRBJ2-1; 9 nucleotides align to TRBD2. Germline V gives CDR1 SGHAT, CDR2 FQNNGV. This CDR3 is built from 15 residues. Losses at the gene ends were 1 base for V and 6 bases for J; bases not matched to a gene: 4. The CDR3 protein is CASSLVLREGNEQFF. The DNA for the CDR3 is TGTGCCAGCAGCTTAGTCCTGCGGGAGGGCAATGAGCAGTTCTTC.

In this sample, this clonotype turned up many times. V gene TRBV3-1 combines with J gene TRBJ2-5; the match to TRBD2 covers 7 bases. This CDR3 has 15 residues. The germline CDR1 and CDR2 sequences are LGHDT and YNNKEL (reference sequence). After removal of 1 base from V and 4 bases from J, the junction contained 6 bases not matched to a gene. The DNA for the CDR3 is TGTGCCAGCAGCCAAGGCCCGGCGGGAGCAGAGACCCAGTACTTC. It codes for CASSQGPAGAETQYF.

This clonotype was counted many times. The chain is built from TRBV7-3 and TRBJ2-1; 11 positions agree with TRBD2. With 5 bases clipped from V and 5 bases from J, the junction kept 5 bases outside the gene matches. The germline V gene has CDR1 SGHTA and CDR2 FQGTGA. The CDR3 is 15 amino acids. The CDR3, as DNA: TGTGCCAGCAGCGTCGGGACTAGCGGCAACAATGAGCAGTTCTTC. Its translation is CASSVGTSGNNEQFF.

This clonotype has a count of ten or more. This chain uses TRBV27 with TRBJ2-2; D perhaps matches TRBD1 (6 bases). CDR3 length: 13 amino acids. V lost 5 bases and J lost 4, with 8 bases in between. In germline, CDR1 is MNHEY, CDR2 SMNVEV (reference sequence). CDR3 amino acids: CASSPGATGELFF. CDR3 coding DNA: TGTGCCAGCAGTCCAGGGGCCACCGGGGAGCTGTTTTTT.